The next 17 T cell receptor beta chains were all read from a single sample in a study of blood T cell repertoires in COVID-19. Method: immunoSEQ multiplex PCR; TCRdb's copy keeps in-frame clones and lacks some. Among about 300,000 clones listed, nearly 90% were seen once. Sequences were obtained from PBMCs or T cells enriched from blood (not recorded which). These receptors were collected from a young woman who had recovered from COVID-19.

This chain connects TRBV18 to TRBJ2-7, with 10 positions matching TRBD1. Germline-derived CDR1 and CDR2 are KGHSH and LQKENI. Trimming removed 4 bases from V and 0 bases from J; junction bases left unmatched: 3. This CDR3 region has 15 residues. This CDR3 reads CASSLGQGDSYEQYF. CDR3 in DNA: TGTGCCAGCTCACTAGGACAGGGGGACTCCTACGAGCAGTACTTC.

The chain uses TRBV5-1 and TRBJ1-2, with D perhaps TRBD1 (6 bases). V was pared by 6 bases and J by 2 bases, with 11 bases between. Germline V gene data show CDR1 as SGHRS and CDR2 as YFSETQ. This CDR3 has 13 residues. The CDR3 region is CASTPDRNYGYTF. The CDR3 DNA reads TGCGCCAGCACACCGGACAGAAACTATGGCTACACCTTC.

The rearrangement joins TRBV5-1 to TRBJ2-7, with 7 nucleotides matching TRBD1. Germline assignment: CDR1 SGHRS and CDR2 YFSETQ. V trimming: 0 bases; J trimming: 3 bases; junction bases outside the gene matches: 6. This CDR3 region has 15 residues. The CDR3 nucleotides are TGCGCCAGCAGCTTGGTCCGGGACAGTAACTACGAGCAGTACTTC. Residues: CASSLVRDSNYEQYF.

The chain combines TRBV16 with TRBJ1-2; 7 nucleotides align to TRBD1. The ends lost 2 bases at V and 4 bases at J; junction bases unmatched: 4. The germline V gene encodes CDR1 KGHSY and CDR2 FQNENV. This CDR3 has 14 residues. CDR3 sequence: CASSQMGQSYGYTF. The CDR3 region has the DNA TGTGCCAGCAGCCAAATGGGACAGAGCTATGGCTACACCTTC.

The genes are TRBV7-6 and TRBJ2-3, with 9 bases identical to TRBD1. CDR3 length: 15 residues. Germline assignment: CDR1 SGHVS and CDR2 FNYEAQ. Trimming took 5 bases from V and 3 from J; bases not matched to a gene: 6. As DNA, the CDR3 is TGTGCCAGCAGCCCAGGGACAGGGAGGACAGATACGCAGTATTTT. Its translation: CASSPGTGRTDTQYF.

This clone was counted a single time. The chain carries TRBV9 and TRBJ2-3; 12 bases match TRBD2. The junction had 3 bases not matched to a gene; V was cut back by 3 bases and J by 4 bases. Germline assignment: CDR1 SGDLS and CDR2 YYNGEE. The CDR3 extends over 15 amino acids. The CDR3 nucleotides are TGTGCCAGCAGCGGACTAGCGGGGGTGGCAGATACGCAGTATTTT. It codes for CASSGLAGVADTQYF.

V usage is TRBV3-1 (or the pseudogene TRBV3-2) and J usage is TRBJ2-1, with D hard to call. The CDR3 totals 13 residues. Trimming stripped 1 base from V and 7 bases from J, with 8 bases between. Germline V CDR1 and CDR2: LGHDT, YNNKEL (reference sequence). The CDR3: CASSQVAGNEQFF. CDR3 sequence (DNA): TGTGCCAGCAGCCAAGTGGCCGGGAATGAGCAGTTCTTC.

The V and J genes are TRBV28 and TRBJ1-2, with a weak D call TRBD1 (5 bases). This CDR3 comprises 14 residues. Germline CDR1 MDHEN, CDR2 SYDVKM. Trimming removed 4 bases from V and 4 bases from J, with 13 bases in between. The CDR3 spells CASSSSTVPYGYTF. DNA for the CDR3: TGTGCCAGCAGTTCGTCGACAGTTCCCTATGGCTACACCTTC.

This clone was detected only once. Other DNA sequences within the sample encode an identical CDR3. The CDR3 loop is CASSPKTGENSPLHF. CDR3 bases: TGTGCCAGCTCACCCAAGACAGGCGAAAATTCACCCCTCCACTTT. The chain carries TRBV18 and TRBJ1-6, with D maybe TRBD1 (6 bases). The CDR3 length is 15 residues. V was trimmed by 3 bases and J by 7 bases, leaving 13 bases between them. Germline assignment: CDR1 KGHSH and CDR2 LQKENI.

The J gene is TRBJ1-3, the V gene TRBV2, with D hard to call. This CDR3 comprises 13 residues. Trimming cost V 3 bases and J 2 bases, with 5 bases left between them. From germline, CDR1 is SNHLY and CDR2 FYNNEI. The CDR3 DNA is TGTGCCAGCAGTGAGAGGGCTGGAAACACCATATATTTT. This sequence encodes CASSERAGNTIYF.

The chain recombines TRBV29-1 with TRBJ1-5; no reliable D call. Germline CDR1 is SQVTM and CDR2 is ANQGSEA. The CDR3 consists of 13 residues. The V gene lost 1 base and the J gene lost 6 bases, with 10 bases spanning the gap. The DNA for the CDR3 is TGCAGCGTTGAAGGAGGGCCAAGTCAGCCCCAGCATTTT. Its protein is CSVEGGPSQPQHF.

This sequence joins TRBV21-1 and TRBJ1-1; the D call in the table, TRBD1, was not verified against the DNA. TRBV21-1 is a recognized pseudogene. CDR3 size: 19 residues. The CDR3 region has the DNA TGTGCCAGCAGCAAAGACAGGACAGCCACCTGGGGGACGGACACTGAAGCTTTCTTT. Protein: CASSKDRTATWGTDTEAFF.

This chain joins TRBV12-3 or TRBV12-4 and TRBJ2-5; D is uncertain. V shed 1 base and J shed 5 bases, with 8 bases lying between them. The CDR3 has 13 residues. The CDR3 nucleotides read TGTGCCAGCAGTTTAGGTAGTCCTGAGACCCAGTACTTC. Its translation: CASSLGSPETQYF.

The J gene is TRBJ2-1, the V gene TRBV7-9; 8 positions match TRBD1. CDR1 is SEHNR and CDR2 is FQNEAQ in the germline V gene (reference sequence). This CDR3 contains 15 residues. V was clipped by 5 bases and J by 4 bases; unmatched bases: 7. CDR3 DNA: TGTGCCAGCAGCCAGACAGGGGACCTATACAATGAGCAGTTCTTC. Protein sequence: CASSQTGDLYNEQFF.

This chain links TRBV28 with TRBJ1-5; perhaps TRBD1 as D (6 bases). Trimming stripped 8 bases from V and 2 bases from J, with 25 bases between. This CDR3 has 18 amino acids. Germline V gene data show CDR1 as MDHEN and CDR2 as SYDVKM. The CDR3 reads CASAVLSFPGEGNQPQHF. CDR3 nucleotides: TGTGCCAGCGCAGTTTTATCTTTTCCAGGGGAAGGCAATCAGCCCCAGCATTTT.

The chain is built from TRBV4-1 and TRBJ1-1; the match to TRBD1 covers 8 bases. The V and J ends lost 2 bases and 3 bases, in that order; junction bases with no gene match: 5. The CDR3 is made up of 15 amino acids. Germline-derived CDR1 and CDR2 are MGHRA and YSYEKL. CDR3 protein: CASSQRGDRHTEAFF. Written as DNA, the CDR3 is TGCGCCAGCAGCCAAAGGGGGGACAGGCACACTGAAGCTTTCTTT.

The V gene is TRBV27, the J gene TRBJ1-5, with D unclear. The CDR3 spans 14 residues. Germline lookup yields CDR1 MNHEY and CDR2 SMNVEV (reference sequence). Trimming left V 3 bases short and J 0 bases short, with 6 bases between. The CDR3, as DNA: TGTGCCAGCAGTTTGGCGGGTAGCAATCAGCCCCAGCATTTT. Translation: CASSLAGSNQPQHF.